This entry describes one T cell receptor (beta chain). As yet, its antigen is unknown. Investigators reverse transcribed all isolated RNA, so they sequenced expressed TCRB transcripts. Only in-frame clones appear in the TCRdb table, and some are missing; sequencing was by immunoSEQ multiplex PCR. The sample yields fewer than 300,000 clones, about 11% seen once. This specimen belongs to a study of beta chain features in type 1 diabetes. Overall study context: Sorted cell examination encompassed about 110,000,000 cells across all samples. Findings of the study overall: Reduced insertions and increased deletions marked VDJ junctions in type 1 diabetes patients. High-TCR-expressing cells could be over-represented by cDNA sequencing. Type 1 diabetes patients showed a moderate but significant shortening of TCRB CDR3s in all four CD4+ subsets.

The CDR3 has 16 residues. With V trimmed by 3 bases and J by 6 bases, 11 bases remained unmatched. Germline CDR1 reads SGDLS; CDR2 reads YYNGEE. The sequenced material came from naive CD4+ T cells from blood. The chain joins TRBV9 to TRBJ2-1, with 8 bases fitting TRBD2. The source of this sequence is a man aged 25-45 years with type 1 diabetes. CDR3: CASSARLAGGSNEQFF. Written as DNA, the CDR3 is TGTGCCAGCAGCGCCCGACTGGCGGGGGGATCCAATGAGCAGTTCTTC.